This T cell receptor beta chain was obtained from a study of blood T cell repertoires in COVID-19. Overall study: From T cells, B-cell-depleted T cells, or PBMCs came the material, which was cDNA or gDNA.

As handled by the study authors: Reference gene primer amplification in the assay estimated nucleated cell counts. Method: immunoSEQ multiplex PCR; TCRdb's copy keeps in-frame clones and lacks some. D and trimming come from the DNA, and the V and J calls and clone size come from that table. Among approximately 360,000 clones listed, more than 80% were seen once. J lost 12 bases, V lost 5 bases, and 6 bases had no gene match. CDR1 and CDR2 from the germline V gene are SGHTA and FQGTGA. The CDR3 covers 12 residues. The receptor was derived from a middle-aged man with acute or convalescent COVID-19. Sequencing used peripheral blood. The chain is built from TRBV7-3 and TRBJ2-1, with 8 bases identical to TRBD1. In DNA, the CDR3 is TGTGCCAGCAGCCGTGACAGGGGAGGGCAGTTCTTC. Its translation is CASSRDRGGQFF. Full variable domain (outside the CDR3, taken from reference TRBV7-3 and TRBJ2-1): GAGVSQTPSNKVTEKGKYVELRCDPISGHTALYWYRQSLGQGPEFLIYFQGTGAADDSGLPNDRFFAVRPEGSVSTLKIQRTERGDSAVYLCASSRDRGGQFFGPGTRLTVL.